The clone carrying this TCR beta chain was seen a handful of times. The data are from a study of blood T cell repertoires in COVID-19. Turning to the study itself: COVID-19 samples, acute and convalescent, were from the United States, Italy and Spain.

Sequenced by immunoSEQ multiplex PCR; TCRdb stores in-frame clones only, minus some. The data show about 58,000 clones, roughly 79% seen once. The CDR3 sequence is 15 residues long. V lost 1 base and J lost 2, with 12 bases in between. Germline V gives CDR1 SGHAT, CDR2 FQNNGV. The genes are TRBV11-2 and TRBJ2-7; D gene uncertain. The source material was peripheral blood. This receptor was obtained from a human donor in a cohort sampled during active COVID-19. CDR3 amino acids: CASSLGGRSTYEQYF. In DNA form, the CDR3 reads TGTGCCAGCAGCTTAGGTGGCAGGTCAACCTACGAGCAGTACTTC. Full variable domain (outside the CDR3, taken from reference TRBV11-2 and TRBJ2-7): EAGVAQSPRYKIIEKRQSVAFWCNPISGHATLYWYQQILGQGPKLLIQFQNNGVVDDSQLPKDRFSAERLKGVDSTLKIQPAKLEDSAVYLCASSLGGRSTYEQYFGPGTRLTVT.